What follows are 18 T cell receptor beta chains derived from one specimen sequenced in a study of low-dose radiotherapy and immunotherapy resistance in tumors. TRAV and TRBV primers primed cDNA for both TCRalpha and TCRbeta. Both a constant-region primer and a V-primer adapter served to amplify TCRs across roughly 20 PCR cycles. TCRdb reprocessed the reads via MiXCR and lists one record per CDR3 protein. The sample yields about 44,000 distinct CDR3 sequences, 25% to 30% seen once. Time point denoted: after trial treatment. Treatment here: LDRT plus nivolumab, ipilimumab, low-dose cyclophosphamide and aspirin (RACIN trial). The starting material was PBMCs, obtained after low-dose radiotherapy plus immunotherapy. These receptors all come from a male donor with prostate cancer.

This clonotype was observed a handful of times. The V gene is TRBV4-1, the J gene TRBJ2-7; 8 bases agree with TRBD1. Per germline, CDR1 MGHRA and CDR2 YSYEKL. The length of the CDR3 is 15 residues. Trimming took 3 bases from V and 0 from J; bases not matched to a gene: 4. The CDR3 region has the DNA TGCGCCAGCAGCCACACGGACAGGGACTCCTACGAGCAGTACTTC. This gives the protein CASSHTDRDSYEQYF.

This clonotype occurred many times. This sequence joins TRBV27 and TRBJ1-1; D unclear. Germline CDR1 and CDR2: MNHEY and SMNVEV (reference sequence). Trimming shortened V by 6 bases and J by 6 bases, and 11 bases separated the two germline ends. CDR3 length equals 12 residues. Here the CDR3 reads CASSRGSAEAFF. The CDR3 bases are TGTGCCAGCAGCCGGGGTTCCGCTGAAGCTTTCTTT.

The chain employs TRBV6-2 or TRBV6-3 and TRBJ2-1; 9 nucleotides line up with TRBD2. V trimming: 4 bases; J trimming: 10 bases; junction bases outside the gene matches: 8. CDR3 length: 14 residues. Germline loops: CDR1 MNHEY, CDR2 SVGEGT. The CDR3 sequence: CASSFVSGSGEQFF. The CDR3 DNA reads as TGTGCCAGCAGTTTCGTTAGCGGGAGTGGCGAGCAGTTCTTC.

V usage is TRBV27 and J usage is TRBJ2-1; possible D gene TRBD1, 5 bases. V was trimmed by 10 bases and J by 4 bases, leaving 20 bases between them. From germline, CDR1 is MNHEY and CDR2 SMNVEV (reference sequence). This CDR3 has 15 residues. The DNA for the CDR3 is TGTGCCACCCTCGGTCTCCGGGCAGGGTACAATGAGCAGTTCTTC. Amino acid sequence: CATLGLRAGYNEQFF.

This clonotype has at least ten counts. This rearrangement joins TRBV7-9 to TRBJ1-1; D is ambiguous. CDR3 length: 12 residues. V lost 8 bases to trimming and J lost 2 bases, with 9 bases between them. Germline V lookup: CDR1 SEHNR, CDR2 FQNEAQ (reference sequence). The CDR3 nucleotides are TGTGCCAGCGCCCTTGGTAACACTGAAGCTTTCTTT. Amino acids: CASALGNTEAFF. The whole variable domain, remainder taken from reference TRBV7-9 and TRBJ1-1, is DTGVSQNPRHKITKRGQNVTFRCDPISEHNRLYWYRQTLGQGPEFLTYFQNEAQLEKSRLLSDRFSAERPKGSFSTLEIQRTEQGDSAMYLCASALGNTEAFFGQGTRLTVV.

Turning to this clonotype: A far larger clone is one base from this, pointing to a likely read error. The rearrangement links TRBV6-1 to TRBJ2-7; D unclear. The CDR3 loop spans 14 amino acids. V was pared by 5 bases and J by 5 bases, with 16 bases between. The germline CDR1 and CDR2 sequences are MNHNS and SASEGT. CDR3 sequence reads: CASSYGSTVHEQYF. CDR3 bases: TGTGCCAGCAGTTACGGGTCGACGGTCCACGAGCAGTACTTC.

This clonotype was seen once. This likely came from a read error, as a far larger clone is one base away. The chain has TRBV5-8 and TRBJ2-1; TRBD2 aligns across 7 bases. CDR3 length: 15 residues. Germline-derived CDR1 and CDR2 are SGHTS and YDEGEE. The CDR3 region is CASSYSGDPNNEQFF. CDR3 DNA sequence: TGCGCCAGCAGTTACAGCGGGGACCCGAACAATGAGCAGTTCTTC.

At least ten counts were recorded for this clonotype. The chain carries TRBV27 and TRBJ2-7; D is possibly TRBD2 (6 bases). From germline, CDR1 is MNHEY and CDR2 SMNVEV (reference sequence). V was pared by 5 bases and J by 4 bases, with 18 bases between. CDR3 size: 15 residues. The CDR3 region has the DNA TGTGCCAGCAGTAATTTTCGGGCGGGGAAATACGAGCAGTACTTC. It codes for CASSNFRAGKYEQYF.

This clonotype has ten or more counts. The rearrangement links TRBV5-1 to TRBJ2-2, with TRBD2 as a possible D gene (6 bases). CDR3 length equals 14 residues. With 3 bases removed from V and 6 bases from J, the gap between germline ends came to 12 bases. Germline loops: CDR1 SGHRS, CDR2 YFSETQ. The CDR3 bases are TGCGCCAGCAGCTCTACGGGACTTCCCGGGGAGCTGTTTTTT. Amino acids: CASSSTGLPGELFF.

The V call is TRBV6-2 or TRBV6-3, the J call TRBJ2-7, with D unresolved. The V end was cut by 8 bases, the J end by 6 bases, with 20 bases between. The germline gives CDR1 MNHEY, CDR2 SVGEGT. CDR3 length equals 14 residues. The CDR3 DNA sequence: TGTGCCAGCCGACCTGATGTTCAGGACCGCGAGCAGTACTTC. This gives the protein CASRPDVQDREQYF.

This clonotype was picked up many times. The V gene is TRBV3-1, the J gene TRBJ1-2; D is perhaps TRBD1 (5 bases). Germline assignment: CDR1 LGHDT and CDR2 YNNKEL (reference sequence). V was pared by 4 bases and J by 7 bases, with 10 bases between. This CDR3 spans 12 amino acids. Here the CDR3 reads CASSRRTSGYTF. The DNA for the CDR3 is TGTGCCAGCAGCCGGAGGACAAGTGGCTACACCTTC. The full variable domain, with the rest looked up from reference TRBV3-1 and TRBJ1-2, is DTAVSQTPKYLVTQMGNDKSIKCEQNLGHDTMYWYKQDSKKFLKIMFSYNNKELIINETVPNRFSPKSPDKAHLNLHINSLELGDSAVYFCASSRRTSGYTFGSGTRLTVV.

A remark on this clonotype: It is likely a read error: a sequence one base away is far more abundant. The rearrangement joins TRBV27 to TRBJ1-1, with no clear D. Germline CDR1 is MNHEY and CDR2 is SMNVEV (reference sequence). This CDR3 has 12 residues. V was cut by 2 bases and J by 11 bases, with 12 bases left in between. The CDR3 protein is CASSLNIMEAFF. The CDR3 nucleotides read TGTGCCAGCAGTTTAAATATTATGGAGGCTTTCTTT.

This clonotype was observed at least ten times. The rearrangement links TRBV15 to TRBJ2-2, with TRBD2 as a possible D gene (5 bases). The CDR3 spans 16 residues. V dropped 0 bases and J dropped 0 bases, with 8 bases sitting between them. Germline loops: CDR1 LNHNV, CDR2 YYDKDF (reference sequence). The CDR3 here is CATSREDYTNTGELFF. DNA of the CDR3: TGTGCCACCAGCAGAGAAGACTATACGAACACCGGGGAGCTGTTTTTT.

By share of the sample, this clonotype is medium-sized. CDR3 amino acids: CASSTGSVEQYF. The CDR3 region has the DNA TGTGCCAGCAGCACAGGGTCGGTCGAGCAGTACTTC. The chain carries TRBV11-2 and TRBJ2-7, with D possibly matching TRBD1 (6 bases). Trimming removed 5 bases from V and 6 bases from J, with 11 bases in between. The CDR3 consists of 12 residues. The germline gives CDR1 SGHAT, CDR2 FQNNGV.

This clonotype was detected ten times or more. The chain joins TRBV5-1 to TRBJ2-3, with 9 bases aligning to TRBD2. Losses at the gene ends were 4 bases for V and 6 bases for J; bases not matched to a gene: 6. Germline V CDR1 and CDR2: SGHRS, YFSETQ. The CDR3 loop spans 14 amino acids. Here the CDR3 reads CASSVEAGGDTQYF. The CDR3 DNA reads as TGCGCCAGCAGCGTAGAAGCGGGGGGCGATACGCAGTATTTT.

About this clonotype: A read error is the likely source, as a far larger clone sits one nucleotide away. CDR3 nucleotide sequence: TGTGCCAGCAGCCAAGGGTACCAAGAGACCCGGTACTTC. This encodes CASSQGYQETRYF. The rearrangement links TRBV1 to TRBJ2-5. TRBV1 is listed as a pseudogene. There are 13 residues in the CDR3.

This clonotype has ten or more counts. This chain uses TRBV4-1 with TRBJ2-4; 10 nucleotides align to TRBD2. V was clipped by 0 bases and J by 6 bases; unmatched bases: 8. Germline V gene data show CDR1 as MGHRA and CDR2 as YSYEKL. This CDR3 has 17 amino acids. The CDR3 reads CASSQDWASGRRNIQYF. CDR3 nucleotide sequence: TGCGCCAGCAGCCAAGATTGGGCTAGCGGGAGAAGAAACATTCAGTACTTC.

This clonotype was counted once. The rearrangement uses TRBV5-1 and TRBJ1-3; no reliable D call. CDR3 length: 13 residues. V lost 3 bases, J lost 2 bases, and 6 bases lay in between. Germline lookup yields CDR1 SGHRS and CDR2 YFSETQ. CDR3 DNA sequence: TGCGCCAGCAGCTCCCGGCCTGGAAACACCATATATTTT. As protein: CASSSRPGNTIYF. The full variable domain, rest sourced from reference TRBV5-1 and TRBJ1-3, is KAGVTQTPRYLIKTRGQQVTLSCSPISGHRSVSWYQQTPGQGLQFLFEYFSETQRNKGNFPGRFSGRQFSNSRSEMNVSTLELGDSALYLCASSSRPGNTIYFGEGSWLTVV.